The 9 T cell receptor beta chains below were found in one sample sequenced in a study of spatial heterogeneity in lung cancer. TCRdb re-derived calls from the 5' RACE reads in MiXCR, one entry per CDR3 protein. This table holds about 13,000 distinct CDR3 sequences, 3.9% found once. Specified time point: sample taken at primary tumor resection. Without sorting, whole RNA was sequenced from tumor, nontumor lung or frozen PBMC. Material: PBMCs, obtained at surgery. These receptors were taken from a male donor with early-stage non-small cell lung cancer.

This clonotype has a count of ten or more. This beta chain is off target for a library built for alpha chains, so its abundance means little. The chain uses TRBV11-2 and TRBJ1-1; D perhaps matches TRBD1 (5 bases). This CDR3 region has 11 residues. V was cut by 1 base and J by 10 bases, with 7 bases left in between. Germline V gene lookup returns CDR1 SGHAT and CDR2 FQNNGV. CDR3 coding DNA: TGTGCCAGCAGCTTAGGGGGGGTAGCTTTCTTT. Its protein is CASSLGGVAFF.

This clonotype was observed many times. Its ends do not fully match the called genes, so a read error is possible. Because the library targeted alpha chains, this beta chain is an off-target read whose size means little. The chain uses TRBV6-5 and TRBJ1-2; 7 nucleotides align to TRBD1. The CDR3 is 15 residues long. CDR1 is MNHEY and CDR2 is SVGAGI in the germline V gene. Here the CDR3 DNA reads TGTGCCAGCAGTTACGATGGGACAGCTAATTATGGCTACACCTTC. Translation gives CASSYDGTANYGYTF.

This clonotype was seen many times. The library was prepared for alpha chains; this beta chain is a stray read, so its frequency means little. The J gene is TRBJ2-6, the V gene TRBV28; D is possibly TRBD2 (5 bases). Trimming took 5 bases from V and 0 from J, leaving 8 bases between them. Germline V CDR1 and CDR2: MDHEN, SYDVKM. The CDR3 length is 15 residues. The CDR3 spells CASSRTRSGANVLTF. The CDR3 DNA reads TGTGCCAGCAGTAGGACTCGCTCTGGGGCCAACGTCCTGACTTTC. Using reference TRBV28 and TRBJ2-6 for the parts outside the CDR3, the full variable domain is DVKVTQSSRYLVKRTGEKVFLECVQDMDHENMFWYRQDPGLGLRLIYFSYDVKMKEKGDIPEGYSVSREKKERFSLILESASTNQTSMYLCASSRTRSGANVLTFGAGSRLTVL.

There are many counts of this clonotype. This beta chain is a stray read from a library made for alpha chains; its abundance is not meaningful. The CDR3 region is CASSLAGVADTQYF. The CDR3 coding sequence is TGTGCCAGCAGCTTAGCGGGAGTGGCAGATACGCAGTATTTT. The chain couples TRBV7-9 to TRBJ2-3, with D maybe TRBD2 (5 bases). Trimming shortened V by 0 bases and J by 4 bases, and 8 bases separated the two germline ends. Germline lookup yields CDR1 SEHNR and CDR2 FQNEAQ (reference sequence). CDR3 length: 14 amino acids.

As regards this clonotype: A read error may explain this, as a much larger clone is one base away. Because the library targeted alpha chains, this beta chain is an off-target read whose size means little. The chain carries TRBV6-6 and TRBJ2-1; TRBD2 is a possible D gene (5 bases). CDR1 MNHNY and CDR2 SVGAGI come from the germline V gene (reference sequence). This CDR3 is 15 amino acids long. Trimming shortened V by 6 bases and J by 8 bases, and 20 bases separated the two germline ends. The CDR3 protein is CASRGSERDRDEQFF. CDR3 bases: TGTGCCAGCAGAGGCAGCGAGAGGGATCGGGATGAGCAGTTCTTC.

This clonotype was counted ten times or more. In a library made to pick up alpha chains, this beta chain is a stray read with a size that means little. V usage is TRBV19 and J usage is TRBJ2-2, with no clear D. The V gene's germline CDR1 is LNHDA and CDR2 SQIVND (reference sequence). Trimming took 1 base from V and 6 from J, leaving 3 bases between them. The CDR3 is 12 residues long. The CDR3 reads CASSIVAGELFF. The CDR3 DNA sequence: TGTGCCAGTAGTATAGTGGCCGGGGAGCTGTTTTTT.

As concerns this clonotype: Since it is a stray read in a library aimed at alpha chains, this beta chain has a size that is not meaningful. This chain links TRBV20-1 with TRBJ2-1; D is unclear. Trimming cost V 5 bases and J 7 bases, with 15 bases left between them. Germline loops: CDR1 DFQATT, CDR2 SNEGSKA (reference sequence). The CDR3 runs to 13 residues. CDR3 nucleotide sequence: TGCAGTGCTTGGACCCTTACCCGGAATGAGCAGTTCTTC. This gives the protein CSAWTLTRNEQFF.

This clonotype has a handful of counts. This beta chain is a stray sequence in a library constructed for alpha chains; its clone size is not meaningful. This chain links TRBV27 with TRBJ2-7; 11 positions match TRBD2. The CDR3 sequence is 16 residues long. Losses at the gene ends were 3 bases for V and 4 bases for J; bases not matched to a gene: 8. CDR1 and CDR2 (germline): MNHEY, SMNVEV (reference sequence). CDR3 sequence: CASSFRGLAADYEQYF. As DNA, the CDR3 is TGTGCCAGCAGTTTCCGGGGACTAGCGGCAGATTACGAGCAGTACTTC.

This clonotype has ten or more counts. This beta chain is a stray read from a library made for alpha chains; its abundance is not meaningful. The chain has TRBV19 and TRBJ1-5, with 9 bases fitting TRBD1. Germline lookup yields CDR1 LNHDA and CDR2 SQIVND (reference sequence). This CDR3 region has 16 residues. V shed 7 bases and J 5 bases; nucleotides not matched to a gene: 12. CDR3 DNA: TGTGCCAGTACCGATGCAGGACAGGGGCTCTATCAGCCCCAGCATTTT. Residues: CASTDAGQGLYQPQHF. The full variable domain, completed using reference TRBV19 and TRBJ1-5, is DGGITQSPKYLFRKEGQNVTLSCEQNLNHDAMYWYRQDPGQGLRLIYYSQIVNDFQKGDIAEGYSVSREKKESFPLTVTSAQKNPTAFYLCASTDAGQGLYQPQHFGDGTRLSIL.